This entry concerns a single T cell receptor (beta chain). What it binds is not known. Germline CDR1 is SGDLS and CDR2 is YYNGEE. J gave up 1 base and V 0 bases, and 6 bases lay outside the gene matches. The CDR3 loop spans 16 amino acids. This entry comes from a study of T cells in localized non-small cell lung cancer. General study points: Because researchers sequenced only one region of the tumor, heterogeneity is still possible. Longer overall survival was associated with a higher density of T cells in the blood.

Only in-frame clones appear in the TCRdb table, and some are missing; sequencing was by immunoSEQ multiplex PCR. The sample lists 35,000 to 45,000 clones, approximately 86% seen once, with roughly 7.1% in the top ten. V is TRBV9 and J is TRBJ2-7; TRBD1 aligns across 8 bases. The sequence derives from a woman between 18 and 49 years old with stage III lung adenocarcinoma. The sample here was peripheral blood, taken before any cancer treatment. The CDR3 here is CASSVGRTGPSYEQYF. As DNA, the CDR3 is TGTGCCAGCAGCGTAGGGCGGACAGGGCCGTCCTACGAGCAGTACTTC.